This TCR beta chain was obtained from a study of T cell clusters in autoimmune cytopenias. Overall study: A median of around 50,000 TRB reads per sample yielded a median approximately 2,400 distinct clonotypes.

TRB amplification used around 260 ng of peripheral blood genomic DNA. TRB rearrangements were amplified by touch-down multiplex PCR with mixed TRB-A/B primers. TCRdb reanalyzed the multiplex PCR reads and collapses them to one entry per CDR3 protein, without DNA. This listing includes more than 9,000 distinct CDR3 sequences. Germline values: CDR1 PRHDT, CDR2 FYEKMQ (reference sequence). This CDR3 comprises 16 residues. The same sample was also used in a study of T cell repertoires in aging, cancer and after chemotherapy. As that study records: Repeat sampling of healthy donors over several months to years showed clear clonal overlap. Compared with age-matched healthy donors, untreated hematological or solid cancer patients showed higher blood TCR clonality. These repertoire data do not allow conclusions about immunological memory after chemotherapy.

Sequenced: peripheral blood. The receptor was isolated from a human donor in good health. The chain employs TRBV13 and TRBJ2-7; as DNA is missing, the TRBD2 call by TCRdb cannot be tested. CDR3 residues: CASSLSSAGVRHEQYF.